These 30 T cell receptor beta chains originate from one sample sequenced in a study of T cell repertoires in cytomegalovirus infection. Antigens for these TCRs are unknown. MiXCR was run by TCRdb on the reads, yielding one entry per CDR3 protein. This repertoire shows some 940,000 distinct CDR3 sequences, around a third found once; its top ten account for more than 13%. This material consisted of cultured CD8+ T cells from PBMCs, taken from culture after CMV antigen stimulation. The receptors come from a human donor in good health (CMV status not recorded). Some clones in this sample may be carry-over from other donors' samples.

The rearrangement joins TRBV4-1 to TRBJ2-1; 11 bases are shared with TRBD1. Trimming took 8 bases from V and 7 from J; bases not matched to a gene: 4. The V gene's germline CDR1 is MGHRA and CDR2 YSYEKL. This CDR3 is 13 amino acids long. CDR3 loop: CASGQGALNEQFF. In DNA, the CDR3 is TGCGCCAGCGGACAGGGGGCATTGAATGAGCAGTTCTTC.

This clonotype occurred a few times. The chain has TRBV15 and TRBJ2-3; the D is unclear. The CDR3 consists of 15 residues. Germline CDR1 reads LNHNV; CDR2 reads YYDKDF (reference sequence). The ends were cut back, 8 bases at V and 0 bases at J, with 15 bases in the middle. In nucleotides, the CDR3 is TGTGCCACCCAGGACCGGACGGCTAGCACAGATACGCAGTATTTT. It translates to CATQDRTASTDTQYF. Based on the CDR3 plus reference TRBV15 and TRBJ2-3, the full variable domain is DAMVIQNPRYQVTQFGKPVTLSCSQTLNHNVMYWYQQKSSQAPKLLFHYYDKDFNNEADTPDNFQSRRPNTSFCFLDIRSPGLGDTAMYLCATQDRTASTDTQYFGPGTRLTVL.

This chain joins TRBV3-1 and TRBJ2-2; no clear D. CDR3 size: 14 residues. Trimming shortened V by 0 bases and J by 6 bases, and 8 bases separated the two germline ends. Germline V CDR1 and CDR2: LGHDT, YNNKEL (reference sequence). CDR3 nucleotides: TGTGCCAGCAGCCAAGACGGGCAGCCCGGGGAGCTGTTTTTT. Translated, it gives CASSQDGQPGELFF.

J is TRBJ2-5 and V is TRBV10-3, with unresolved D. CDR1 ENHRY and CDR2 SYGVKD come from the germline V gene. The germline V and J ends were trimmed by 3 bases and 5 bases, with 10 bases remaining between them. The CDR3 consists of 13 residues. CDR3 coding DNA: TGTGCCATCAGTGAAGACGGTGGGGAGACCCAGTACTTC. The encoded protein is CAISEDGGETQYF.

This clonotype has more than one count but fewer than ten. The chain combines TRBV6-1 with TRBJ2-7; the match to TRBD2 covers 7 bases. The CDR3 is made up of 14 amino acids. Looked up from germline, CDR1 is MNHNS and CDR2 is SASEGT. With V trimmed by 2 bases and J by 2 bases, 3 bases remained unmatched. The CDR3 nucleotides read TGTGCCAGCAGTGAATGGGAGGGAACCTACGAGCAGTACTTC. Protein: CASSEWEGTYEQYF.

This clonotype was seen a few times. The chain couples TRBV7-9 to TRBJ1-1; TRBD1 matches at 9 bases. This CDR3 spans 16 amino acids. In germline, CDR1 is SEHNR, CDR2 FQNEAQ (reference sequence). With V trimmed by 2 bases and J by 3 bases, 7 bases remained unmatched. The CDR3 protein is CASSLLPGQGYTEAFF. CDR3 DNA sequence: TGTGCCAGCAGCTTATTACCGGGACAGGGATACACTGAAGCTTTCTTT.

The CDR3 bases are TGTGCTAGTGGTTTTACCTATGTGGGTGGCTCCTACAATGAGCAGTTCTTC. It yields the protein CASGFTYVGGSYNEQFF. The chain joins TRBV12-5 to TRBJ2-1; D gene unclear. The CDR3 loop spans 17 amino acids. Trimming stripped 3 bases from V and 0 bases from J, with 15 bases between. Germline CDR1 LGHNT, CDR2 FRNRAP.

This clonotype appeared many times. In DNA form, the CDR3 reads TGTGCCAGCAGCTTATCAAGGGCAGCCGCTAACTATGGCTACACCTTC. The encoded protein is CASSLSRAAANYGYTF. The chain carries TRBV7-2 and TRBJ1-2; D ambiguous. The CDR3 is 16 residues long. Trimming took 2 bases from V and 0 from J, leaving 13 bases between them. Per the germline V gene, CDR1 is SGHTA and CDR2 is FQGNSA.

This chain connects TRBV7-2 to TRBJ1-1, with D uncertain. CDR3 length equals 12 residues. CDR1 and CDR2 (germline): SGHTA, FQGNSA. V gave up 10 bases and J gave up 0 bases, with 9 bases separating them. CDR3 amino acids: CATTEMNTEAFF. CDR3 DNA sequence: TGTGCCACGACGGAAATGAACACTGAAGCTTTCTTT.

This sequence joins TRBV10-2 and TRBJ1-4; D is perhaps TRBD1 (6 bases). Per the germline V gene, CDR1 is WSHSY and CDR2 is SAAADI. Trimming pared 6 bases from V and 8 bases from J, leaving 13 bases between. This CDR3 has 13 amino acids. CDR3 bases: TGCGCCAGCAGCACTAGGACAGAAGAAAAACTGTTTTTT. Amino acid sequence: CASSTRTEEKLFF.

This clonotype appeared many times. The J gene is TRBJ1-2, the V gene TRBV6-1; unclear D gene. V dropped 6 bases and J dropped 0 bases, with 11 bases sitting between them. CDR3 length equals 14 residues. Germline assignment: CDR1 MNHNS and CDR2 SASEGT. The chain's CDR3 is CASSLSTSNYGYTF. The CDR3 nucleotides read TGTGCCAGCAGCCTCTCCACTTCTAACTATGGCTACACCTTC.

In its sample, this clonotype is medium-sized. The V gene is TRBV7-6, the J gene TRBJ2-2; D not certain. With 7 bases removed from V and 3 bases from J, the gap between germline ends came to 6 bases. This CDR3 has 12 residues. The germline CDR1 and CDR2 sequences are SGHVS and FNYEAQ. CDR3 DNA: TGTGCCAGCACCCGATACACCGGGGAGCTGTTTTTT. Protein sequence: CASTRYTGELFF. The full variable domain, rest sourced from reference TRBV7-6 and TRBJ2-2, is GAGVSQSPRYKVTKRGQDVALRCDPISGHVSLYWYRQALGQGPEFLTYFNYEAQQDKSGLPNDRFSAERPEGSISTLTIQRTEQRDSAMYRCASTRYTGELFFGEGSRLTVL.

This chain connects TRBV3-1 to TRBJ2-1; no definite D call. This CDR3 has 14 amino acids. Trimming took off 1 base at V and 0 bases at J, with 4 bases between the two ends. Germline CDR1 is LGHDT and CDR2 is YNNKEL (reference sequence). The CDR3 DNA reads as TGTGCCAGCAGCCAAGTCCACTCCTACAATGAGCAGTTCTTC. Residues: CASSQVHSYNEQFF.

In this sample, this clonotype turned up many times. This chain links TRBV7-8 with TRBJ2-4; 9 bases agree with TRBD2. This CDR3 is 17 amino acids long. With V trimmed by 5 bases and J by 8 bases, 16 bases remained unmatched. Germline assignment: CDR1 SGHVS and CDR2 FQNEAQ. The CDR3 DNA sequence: TGTGCCAGCAGCAACGGCGGGGCTAGCGGGGAATCCTACATTCAGTACTTC. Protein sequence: CASSNGGASGESYIQYF.

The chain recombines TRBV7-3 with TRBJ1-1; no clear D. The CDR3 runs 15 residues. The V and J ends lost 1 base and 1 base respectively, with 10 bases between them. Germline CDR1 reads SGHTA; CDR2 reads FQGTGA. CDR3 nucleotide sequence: TGTGCCAGCAGCTTAATCCGCGCGGAGAACACTGAAGCTTTCTTT. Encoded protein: CASSLIRAENTEAFF. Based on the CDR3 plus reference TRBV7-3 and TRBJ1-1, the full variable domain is GAGVSQTPSNKVTEKGKYVELRCDPISGHTALYWYRQSLGQGPEFLIYFQGTGAADDSGLPNDRFFAVRPEGSVSTLKIQRTERGDSAVYLCASSLIRAENTEAFFGQGTRLTVV.

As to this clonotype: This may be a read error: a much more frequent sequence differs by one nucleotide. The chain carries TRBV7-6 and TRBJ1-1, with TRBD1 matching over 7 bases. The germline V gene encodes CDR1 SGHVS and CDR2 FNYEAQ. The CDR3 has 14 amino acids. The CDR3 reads CVSSLNRGPTEAFF. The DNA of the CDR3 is TGTGTCAGCAGCTTAAACAGGGGACCCACTGAAGCTTTCTTT. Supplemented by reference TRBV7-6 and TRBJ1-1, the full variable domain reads GAGVSQSPRYKVTKRGQDVALRCDPISGHVSLYWYRQALGQGPEFLTYFNYEAQQDKSGLPNDRFSAERPEGSISTLTIQRTEQRDSAMYRCVSSLNRGPTEAFFGQGTRLTVV.

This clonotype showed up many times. The CDR3 sequence: CASSRTYEQYF. The CDR3 DNA reads as TGTGCCAGCAGCCGAACCTACGAGCAGTACTTC. The V call is TRBV12-3 or TRBV12-4, the J call TRBJ2-7, with unresolved D. V shed 6 bases and J shed 2 bases, with 5 bases lying between them. The CDR3 spans 11 residues.

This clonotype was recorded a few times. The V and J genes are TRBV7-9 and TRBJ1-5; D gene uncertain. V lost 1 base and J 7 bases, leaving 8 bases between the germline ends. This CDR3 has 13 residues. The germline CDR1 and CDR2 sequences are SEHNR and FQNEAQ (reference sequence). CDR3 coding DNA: TGTGCCAGCAGCTTAGGGAGGAGGCAGCCCCAGCATTTT. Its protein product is CASSLGRRQPQHF.

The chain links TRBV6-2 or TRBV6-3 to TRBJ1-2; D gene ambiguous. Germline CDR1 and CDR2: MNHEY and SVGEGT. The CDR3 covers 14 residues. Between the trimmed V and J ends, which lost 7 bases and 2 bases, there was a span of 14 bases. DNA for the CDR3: TGTGCCAGCACCCCCGGCGCCATAAACTATGGCTACACCTTC. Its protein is CASTPGAINYGYTF.

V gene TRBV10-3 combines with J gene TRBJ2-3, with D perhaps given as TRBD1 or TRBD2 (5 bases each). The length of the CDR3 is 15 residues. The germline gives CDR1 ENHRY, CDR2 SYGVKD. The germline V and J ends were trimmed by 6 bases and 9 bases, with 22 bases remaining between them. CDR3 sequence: CAIRRPSGAGVTQYF. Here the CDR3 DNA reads TGTGCCATCAGGAGGCCATCTGGGGCCGGGGTGACGCAGTATTTT.

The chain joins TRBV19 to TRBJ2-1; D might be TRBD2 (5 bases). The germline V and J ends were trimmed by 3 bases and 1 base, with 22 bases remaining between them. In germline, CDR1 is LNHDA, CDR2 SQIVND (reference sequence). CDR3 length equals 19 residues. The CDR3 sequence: CASSMLWSREGRSYNEQFF. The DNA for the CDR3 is TGTGCCAGTAGTATGTTATGGAGTCGAGAGGGTCGGTCCTACAATGAGCAGTTCTTC.

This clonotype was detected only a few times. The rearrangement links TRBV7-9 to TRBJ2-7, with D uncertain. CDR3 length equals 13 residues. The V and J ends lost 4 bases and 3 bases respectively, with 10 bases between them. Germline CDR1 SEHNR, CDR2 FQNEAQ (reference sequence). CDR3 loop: CASSSIGYYEQYF. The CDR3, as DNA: TGTGCCAGCAGCTCTATAGGCTACTACGAGCAGTACTTC.

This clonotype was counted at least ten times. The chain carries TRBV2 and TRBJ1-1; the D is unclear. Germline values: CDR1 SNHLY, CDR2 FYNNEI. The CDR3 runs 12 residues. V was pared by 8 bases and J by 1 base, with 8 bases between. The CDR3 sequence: CASWEWNTEAFF. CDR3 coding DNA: TGTGCCAGCTGGGAGTGGAACACTGAAGCTTTCTTT. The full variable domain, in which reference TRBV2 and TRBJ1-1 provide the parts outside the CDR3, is EPEVTQTPSHQVTQMGQEVILRCVPISNHLYFYWYRQILGQKVEFLVSFYNNEISEKSEIFDDQFSVERPDGSNFTLKIRSTKLEDSAMYFCASWEWNTEAFFGQGTRLTVV.

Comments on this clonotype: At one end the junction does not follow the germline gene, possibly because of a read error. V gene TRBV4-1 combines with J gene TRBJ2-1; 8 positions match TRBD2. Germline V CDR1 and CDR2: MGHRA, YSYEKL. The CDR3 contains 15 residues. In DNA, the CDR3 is TGCACCAGCAGCCCCGTTAGCGGGGCGGACAATGAGCAGTTCTTC. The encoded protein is CTSSPVSGADNEQFF.

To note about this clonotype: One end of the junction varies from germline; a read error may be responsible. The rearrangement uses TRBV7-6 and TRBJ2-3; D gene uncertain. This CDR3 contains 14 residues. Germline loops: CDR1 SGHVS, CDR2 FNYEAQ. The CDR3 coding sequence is TGTGTCAGCAGCTTAGCCATCCTCACAGATACGCAGTATTTT. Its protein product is CVSSLAILTDTQYF. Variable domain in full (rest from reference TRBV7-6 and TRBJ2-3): GAGVSQSPRYKVTKRGQDVALRCDPISGHVSLYWYRQALGQGPEFLTYFNYEAQQDKSGLPNDRFSAERPEGSISTLTIQRTEQRDSAMYRCVSSLAILTDTQYFGPGTRLTVL.

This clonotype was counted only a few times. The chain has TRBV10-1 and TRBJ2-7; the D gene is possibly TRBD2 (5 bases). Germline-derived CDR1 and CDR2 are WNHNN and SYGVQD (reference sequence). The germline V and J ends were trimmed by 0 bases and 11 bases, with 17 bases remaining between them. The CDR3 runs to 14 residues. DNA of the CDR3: TGCGCCAGCAGTGAGTCCGCAACCACCCACGGGGAGTACTTC. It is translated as CASSESATTHGEYF.

The DNA of the CDR3 is TGTGCCAGCAGTTTGACAGGACTAGCGGGGACCTACGAGCAGTACGTC. As protein: CASSLTGLAGTYEQYV. The chain employs TRBV28 and TRBJ2-7, with 12 bases fitting TRBD2. Unmatched junction bases numbered 5, after V lost 3 bases and J lost 2 bases. CDR1 MDHEN and CDR2 SYDVKM come from the germline V gene. This CDR3 spans 16 amino acids.

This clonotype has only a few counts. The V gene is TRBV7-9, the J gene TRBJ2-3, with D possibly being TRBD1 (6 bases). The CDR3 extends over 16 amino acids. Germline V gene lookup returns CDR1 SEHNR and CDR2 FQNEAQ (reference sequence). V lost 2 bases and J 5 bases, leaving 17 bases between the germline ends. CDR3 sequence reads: CASSLPGQIGEDTQYF. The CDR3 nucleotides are TGTGCCAGCAGCTTACCTGGACAGATCGGTGAAGATACGCAGTATTTT.

The CDR3 is CASSLPVDNEQFF. CDR3 nucleotides: TGTGCCAGCAGTTTACCGGTGGACAATGAGCAGTTCTTC. The J gene is TRBJ2-1, the V gene TRBV12-3 or TRBV12-4; D is ambiguous. With 2 bases removed from V and 5 bases from J, the gap between germline ends came to 7 bases. The CDR3 consists of 13 residues.

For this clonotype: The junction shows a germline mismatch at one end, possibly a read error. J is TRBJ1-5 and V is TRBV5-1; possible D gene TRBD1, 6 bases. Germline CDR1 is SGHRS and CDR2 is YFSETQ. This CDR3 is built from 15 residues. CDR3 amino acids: CVSSLGSGANQPQHF. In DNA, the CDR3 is TGCGTCAGCAGCTTGGGGTCGGGGGCTAATCAGCCCCAGCATTTT.